The TCR beta chain described here comes from a study of regulatory T cells in long-lasting Graves disease. The time point was: newly diagnosed GD, antithyroid drugs for less than 3 months. PBMC-derived RNA was used for the TCR library. The germline V gene has CDR1 SGDLS and CDR2 YYNGEE. Trimming removed 7 bases from V and 5 bases from J; junction bases left unmatched: 2. CDR3 size: 13 residues. The study's findings and limits: Study of thyroid tissue was not done, with only peripheral blood studied. Repertoires from persistent disease leaned toward TRBV28, TRBJ1-2 and TRBJ2-5.

For TCR beta, libraries came from iRepertoire HTBI primers and Arm-PCR of CDR3 regions. TCRdb re-called the multiplex PCR reads with MiXCR, one entry per CDR3 protein. The sample has a few hundred thousand distinct CDR3 sequences, around 16% seen once. This clonotype was found many times. The antigen is not known. This sample also appeared in a second study, on T cells in Graves' hyperthyroidism and ophthalmopathy.

The clonotype was recovered from a middle-aged woman with Graves disease. The V and J genes are TRBV9 and TRBJ2-1; 11 bases are shared with TRBD2. The starting material was peripheral blood mononuclear cells (PBMCs), obtained at new diagnosis, from a patient treated with antithyroid drugs. CDR3 coding DNA: TGTGCCAGCGGGACTAGCGGTAACAATGAGCAGTTCTTC. It encodes CASGTSGNNEQFF. The entire variable domain, with the rest obtained from reference TRBV9 and TRBJ2-1, is as follows: DSGVTQTPKHLITATGQRVTLRCSPRSGDLSVYWYQQSLDQGLQFLIQYYNGEERAKGNILERFSAQQFPDLHSELNLSSLELGDSALYFCASGTSGNNEQFFGPGTRLTVL.